The 8 T cell receptor beta chains presented below share a single source sample, sequenced in a study of T cells after yellow fever vaccination. One entry per CDR3 protein, called by TCRdb with MiXCR from the 5' RACE reads. The sample lists 140,000 to 150,000 distinct CDR3 sequences; under 8% were seen once. The sample in question was CD4+ T cells sorted from PBMCs, obtained 10 days after the yellow fever booster vaccination. The receptors here all came from a man between 25 and 39 years old who received the YFV17D yellow fever vaccine.

There are many counts of this clonotype. The chain is built from TRBV5-1 and TRBJ2-5; D perhaps matches TRBD1 (6 bases). V was cut by 4 bases and J by 4 bases, with 20 bases left in between. The CDR3 loop spans 16 amino acids. The germline V gene encodes CDR1 SGHRS and CDR2 YFSETQ. The CDR3 loop reads CASSQGRESGSETQYF. The CDR3 DNA is TGCGCCAGCAGCCAGGGGCGCGAGAGTGGATCAGAGACCCAGTACTTC.

This clonotype was found many times. The chain is built from TRBV7-2 and TRBJ2-1, with 11 bases that match TRBD2. V lost 4 bases, J lost 4 bases, and 6 bases stayed unmatched. CDR1 and CDR2 (germline): SGHTA, FQGNSA. The CDR3 contains 16 residues. CDR3 bases: TGTGCCAGCAGCTCCCCGGGACTAGCGGTATACAATGAGCAGTTCTTC. This sequence encodes CASSSPGLAVYNEQFF. Variable domain in full (rest from reference TRBV7-2 and TRBJ2-1): GAGVSQSPSNKVTEKGKDVELRCDPISGHTALYWYRQSLGQGLEFLIYFQGNSAPDKSGLPSDRFSAERTGGSVSTLTIQRTQQEDSAVYLCASSSPGLAVYNEQFFGPGTRLTVL.

At least ten counts were recorded for this clonotype. The V call is TRBV11-2, the J call TRBJ1-2; TRBD1 matches 12 bases. The CDR3 totals 16 residues. Germline CDR1 SGHAT, CDR2 FQNNGV. V shed 7 bases and J 4 bases; nucleotides not matched to a gene: 10. This CDR3 reads CASIKGGTGGLYGYTF. For the CDR3, the DNA is TGTGCCAGCATCAAGGGAGGGACAGGGGGCCTCTATGGCTACACCTTC.

This clonotype was counted ten times or more. CDR3 sequence (DNA): TGCGCCAGCAGTGAAGGGCAGACGACGAGGGATGAGCAGTTCTTC. The encoded protein is CASSEGQTTRDEQFF. The chain couples TRBV10-1 to TRBJ2-1, with TRBD2 as a possible D gene (5 bases). This CDR3 comprises 15 residues. Deletions cut 3 bases from V and 8 bases from J, with 17 bases between. CDR1 and CDR2 from the germline V gene are WNHNN and SYGVQD (reference sequence).

This clonotype was counted many times. The rearrangement links TRBV6-5 to TRBJ2-1; TRBD2 aligns across 11 bases. The CDR3 is made up of 16 amino acids. The V segment lost 5 bases and the J segment 8 bases; nucleotides outside the gene matches: 11. Looked up from germline, CDR1 is MNHEY and CDR2 is SVGAGI. Here the CDR3 reads CASSPSGLAGGDEQFF. The CDR3 bases are TGTGCCAGCAGTCCATCCGGACTAGCGGGTGGAGATGAGCAGTTCTTC.

This clonotype was picked up many times. This chain uses TRBV12-3 or TRBV12-4 with TRBJ1-1; no reliable D call. V lost 5 bases and J 0 bases, leaving 10 bases between the germline ends. This CDR3 has 14 residues. CDR3 in DNA: TGTGCCAGCAGTAACGGAGGGATGAACACTGAAGCTTTCTTT. This translates into CASSNGGMNTEAFF.

The rearrangement joins TRBV19 to TRBJ2-1; 10 bases are shared with TRBD2. In germline, CDR1 is LNHDA, CDR2 SQIVND (reference sequence). J was trimmed by 5 bases and V by 7 bases; bases with no gene match: 8. This CDR3 spans 15 amino acids. CDR3 in DNA: TGTGCCAGTACCTACAGGACTAGCGGAGACAATGAGCAGTTCTTC. This gives the protein CASTYRTSGDNEQFF.

This clonotype was observed at least ten times. The V and J genes are TRBV9 and TRBJ2-7, with 9 bases fitting TRBD1. The CDR3 has 14 residues. V gave up 2 bases and J gave up 4 bases; unmatched junction bases: 4. CDR1 SGDLS and CDR2 YYNGEE come from the germline V gene. CDR3: CASSVGQGRYEQYF. CDR3 coding DNA: TGTGCCAGCAGCGTGGGACAGGGTAGGTACGAGCAGTACTTC. The whole variable domain, filled in from reference TRBV9 and TRBJ2-7, reads DSGVTQTPKHLITATGQRVTLRCSPRSGDLSVYWYQQSLDQGLQFLIQYYNGEERAKGNILERFSAQQFPDLHSELNLSSLELGDSALYFCASSVGQGRYEQYFGPGTRLTVT.